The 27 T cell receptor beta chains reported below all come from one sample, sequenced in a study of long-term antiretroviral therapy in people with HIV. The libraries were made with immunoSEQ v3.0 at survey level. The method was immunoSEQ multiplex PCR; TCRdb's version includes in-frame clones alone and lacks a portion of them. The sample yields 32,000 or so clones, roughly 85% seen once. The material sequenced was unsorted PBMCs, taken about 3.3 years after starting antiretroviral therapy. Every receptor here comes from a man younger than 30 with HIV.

The CDR3: CASSSHYGYTF. CDR3 DNA: TGCGCCAGCAGTTCACACTATGGCTACACCTTC. The J gene is TRBJ1-2, the V gene TRBV5-1; no reliable D call. This CDR3 is 11 amino acids long. V was clipped by 5 bases and J by 3 bases, with 5 bases between them. Germline V gives CDR1 SGHRS, CDR2 YFSETQ. Supplemented by reference TRBV5-1 and TRBJ1-2, the full variable domain reads KAGVTQTPRYLIKTRGQQVTLSCSPISGHRSVSWYQQTPGQGLQFLFEYFSETQRNKGNFPGRFSGRQFSNSRSEMNVSTLELGDSALYLCASSSHYGYTFGSGTRLTVV.

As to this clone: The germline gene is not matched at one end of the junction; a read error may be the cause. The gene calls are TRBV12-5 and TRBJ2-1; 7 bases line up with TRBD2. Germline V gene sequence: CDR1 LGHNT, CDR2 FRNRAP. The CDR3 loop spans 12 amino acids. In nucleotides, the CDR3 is TGTGCTAGTGGTTGGGACCAGGGAGGGTGGCTCTTC. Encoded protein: CASGWDQGGWLF.

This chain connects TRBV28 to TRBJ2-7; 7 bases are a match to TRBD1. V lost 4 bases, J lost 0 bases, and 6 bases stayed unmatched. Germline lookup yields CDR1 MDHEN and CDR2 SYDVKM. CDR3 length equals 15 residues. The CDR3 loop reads CASSSEGQSSYEQYF. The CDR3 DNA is TGTGCCAGCAGTTCCGAGGGACAGAGCTCCTACGAGCAGTACTTC. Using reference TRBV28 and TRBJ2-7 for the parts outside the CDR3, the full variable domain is DVKVTQSSRYLVKRTGEKVFLECVQDMDHENMFWYRQDPGLGLRLIYFSYDVKMKEKGDIPEGYSVSREKKERFSLILESASTNQTSMYLCASSSEGQSSYEQYFGPGTRLTVT.

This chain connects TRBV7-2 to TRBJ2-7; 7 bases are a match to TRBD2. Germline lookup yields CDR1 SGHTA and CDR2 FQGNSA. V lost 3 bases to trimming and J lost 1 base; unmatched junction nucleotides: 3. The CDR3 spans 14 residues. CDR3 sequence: CASSFREGSYEQYF. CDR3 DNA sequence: TGTGCCAGCAGCTTTAGGGAGGGATCCTACGAGCAGTACTTC.

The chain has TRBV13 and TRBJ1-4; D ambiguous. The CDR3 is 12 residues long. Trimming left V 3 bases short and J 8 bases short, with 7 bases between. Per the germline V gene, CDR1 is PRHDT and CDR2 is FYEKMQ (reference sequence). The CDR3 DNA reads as TGTGCCAGCAGCTTTGTCCGGGAAAAACTGTTTTTT. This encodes CASSFVREKLFF.

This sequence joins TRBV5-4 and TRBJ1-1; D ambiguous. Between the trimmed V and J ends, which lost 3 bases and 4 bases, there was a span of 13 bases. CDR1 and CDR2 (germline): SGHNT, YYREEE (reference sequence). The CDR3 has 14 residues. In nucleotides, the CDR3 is TGTGCCAGCAGCTCTCAGGAGGCCCCCACTGAAGCTTTCTTT. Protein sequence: CASSSQEAPTEAFF.

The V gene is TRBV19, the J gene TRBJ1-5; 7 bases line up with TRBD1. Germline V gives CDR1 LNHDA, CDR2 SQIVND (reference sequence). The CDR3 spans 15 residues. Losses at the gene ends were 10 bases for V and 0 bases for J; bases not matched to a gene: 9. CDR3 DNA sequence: TGTGCCACTAGACAGGGCCCAGCTAGCAATCAGCCCCAGCATTTT. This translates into CATRQGPASNQPQHF.

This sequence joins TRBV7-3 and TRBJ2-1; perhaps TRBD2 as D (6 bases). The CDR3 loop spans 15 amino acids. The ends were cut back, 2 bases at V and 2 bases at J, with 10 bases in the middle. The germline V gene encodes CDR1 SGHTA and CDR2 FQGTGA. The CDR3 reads CASSLPKRAYNEQFF. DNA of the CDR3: TGTGCCAGCAGCTTACCGAAGCGGGCCTACAATGAGCAGTTCTTC.

The CDR3, as DNA: TGTGCCAGCAGCTTGGGGGGGACGCCGAGCACAGATACGCAGTATTTT. Translated, it gives CASSLGGTPSTDTQYF. The J gene is TRBJ2-3, the V gene TRBV5-4; either TRBD1 or TRBD2 may supply D (5 bases each). The CDR3 length is 16 residues. V lost 0 bases and J lost 0, with 11 bases in between. Germline lookup yields CDR1 SGHNT and CDR2 YYREEE (reference sequence).

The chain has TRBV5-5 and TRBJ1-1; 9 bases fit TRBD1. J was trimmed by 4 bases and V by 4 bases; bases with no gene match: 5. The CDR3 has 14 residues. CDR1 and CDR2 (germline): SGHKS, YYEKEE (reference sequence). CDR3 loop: CASSPDRGGTEAFF. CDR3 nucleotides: TGTGCCAGCAGCCCGGACAGGGGCGGCACTGAAGCTTTCTTT.

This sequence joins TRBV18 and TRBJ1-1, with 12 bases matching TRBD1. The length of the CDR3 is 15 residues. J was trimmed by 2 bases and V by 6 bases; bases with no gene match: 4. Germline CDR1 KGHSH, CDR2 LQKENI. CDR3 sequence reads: CASSEGTGGNTEAFF. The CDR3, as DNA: TGTGCCAGCTCTGAGGGGACAGGGGGCAACACTGAAGCTTTCTTT.

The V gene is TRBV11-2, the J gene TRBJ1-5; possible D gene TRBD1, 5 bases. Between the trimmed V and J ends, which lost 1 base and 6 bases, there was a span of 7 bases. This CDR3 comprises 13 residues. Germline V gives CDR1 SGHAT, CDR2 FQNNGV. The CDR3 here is CASSLGGGQPQHF. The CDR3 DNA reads TGTGCCAGCAGCTTAGGGGGGGGTCAGCCCCAGCATTTT.

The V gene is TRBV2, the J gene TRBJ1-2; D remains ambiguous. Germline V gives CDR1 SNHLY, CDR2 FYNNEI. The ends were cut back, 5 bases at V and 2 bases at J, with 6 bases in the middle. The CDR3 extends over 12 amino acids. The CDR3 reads CASSPPNYGYTF. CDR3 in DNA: TGTGCCAGCAGTCCACCGAACTATGGCTACACCTTC.

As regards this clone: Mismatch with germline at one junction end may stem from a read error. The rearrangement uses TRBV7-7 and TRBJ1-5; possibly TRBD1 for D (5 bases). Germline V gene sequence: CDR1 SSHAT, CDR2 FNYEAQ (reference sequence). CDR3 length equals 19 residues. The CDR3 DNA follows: TGTGCTAGCAGCTTAGGTACCCAGGGCCCGCTTCGGGTGTACCAGCCCCAGCATTTT. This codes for CASSLGTQGPLRVYQPQHF.

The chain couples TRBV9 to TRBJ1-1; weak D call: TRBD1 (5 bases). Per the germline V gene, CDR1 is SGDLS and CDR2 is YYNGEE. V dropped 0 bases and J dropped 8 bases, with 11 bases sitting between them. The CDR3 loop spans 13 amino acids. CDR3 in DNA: TGTGCCAGCAGCGTAGGGGGCGAAAAGGAAGCTTTCTTT. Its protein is CASSVGGEKEAFF.

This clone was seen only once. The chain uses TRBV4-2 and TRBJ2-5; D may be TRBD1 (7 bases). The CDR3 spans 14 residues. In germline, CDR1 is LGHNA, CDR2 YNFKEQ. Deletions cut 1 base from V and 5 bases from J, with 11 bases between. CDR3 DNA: TGTGCCAGCAGCCAAGCCCCAGGGGGGGAGACCCAGTACTTC. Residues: CASSQAPGGETQYF.

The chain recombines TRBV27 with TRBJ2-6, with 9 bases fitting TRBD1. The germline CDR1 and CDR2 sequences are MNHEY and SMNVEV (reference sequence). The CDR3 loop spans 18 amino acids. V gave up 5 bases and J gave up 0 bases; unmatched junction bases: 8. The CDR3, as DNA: TGTGCCAGCAGTCCCCGGGACAGGGTCCTCTCTGGGGCCAACGTCCTGACTTTC. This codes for CASSPRDRVLSGANVLTF. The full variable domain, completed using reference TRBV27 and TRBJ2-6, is EAQVTQNPRYLITVTGKKLTVTCSQNMNHEYMSWYRQDPGLGLRQIYYSMNVEVTDKGDVPEGYKVSRKEKRNFPLILESPSPNQTSLYFCASSPRDRVLSGANVLTFGAGSRLTVL.

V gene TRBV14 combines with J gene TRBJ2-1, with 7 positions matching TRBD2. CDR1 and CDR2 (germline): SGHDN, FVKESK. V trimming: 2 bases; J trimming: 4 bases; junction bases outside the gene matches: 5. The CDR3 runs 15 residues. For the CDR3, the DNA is TGTGCCAGCAGCCAAAGGACTAGTCTATACAATGAGCAGTTCTTC. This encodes CASSQRTSLYNEQFF.

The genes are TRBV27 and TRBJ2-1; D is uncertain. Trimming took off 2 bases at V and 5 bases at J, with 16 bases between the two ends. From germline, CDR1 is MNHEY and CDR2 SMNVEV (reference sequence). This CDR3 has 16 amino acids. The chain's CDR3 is CASSLAGASLHNEQFF. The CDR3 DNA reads TGTGCCAGCAGTTTAGCTGGAGCCTCCCTTCACAATGAGCAGTTCTTC.

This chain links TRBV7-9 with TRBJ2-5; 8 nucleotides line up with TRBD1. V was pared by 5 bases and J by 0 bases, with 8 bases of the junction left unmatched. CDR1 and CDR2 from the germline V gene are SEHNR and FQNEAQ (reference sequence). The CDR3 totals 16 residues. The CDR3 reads CASSKFGQGDQETQYF. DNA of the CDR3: TGTGCCAGCAGCAAATTCGGACAGGGCGACCAAGAGACCCAGTACTTC. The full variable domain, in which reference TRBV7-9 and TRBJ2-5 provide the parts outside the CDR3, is DTGVSQNPRHKITKRGQNVTFRCDPISEHNRLYWYRQTLGQGPEFLTYFQNEAQLEKSRLLSDRFSAERPKGSFSTLEIQRTEQGDSAMYLCASSKFGQGDQETQYFGPGTRLLVL.

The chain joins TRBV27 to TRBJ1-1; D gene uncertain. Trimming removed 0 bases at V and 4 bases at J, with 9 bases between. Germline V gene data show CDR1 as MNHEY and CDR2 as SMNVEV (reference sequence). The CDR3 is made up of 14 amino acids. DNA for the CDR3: TGTGCCAGCAGTTTATCGGGCTCGGGCACTGAAGCTTTCTTT. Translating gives CASSLSGSGTEAFF.

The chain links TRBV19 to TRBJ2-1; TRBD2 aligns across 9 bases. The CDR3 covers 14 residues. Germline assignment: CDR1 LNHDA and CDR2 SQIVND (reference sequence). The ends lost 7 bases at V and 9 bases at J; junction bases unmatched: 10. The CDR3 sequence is CASTFGGGAGEQFF. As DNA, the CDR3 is TGTGCCAGTACCTTTGGCGGGGGGGCTGGTGAGCAGTTCTTC.

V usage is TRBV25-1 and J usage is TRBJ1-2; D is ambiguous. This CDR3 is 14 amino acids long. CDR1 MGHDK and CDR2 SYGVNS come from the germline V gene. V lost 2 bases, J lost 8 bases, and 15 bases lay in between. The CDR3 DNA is TGTGCCAGCAGTGAACGCCGCTCGAACGGGGGCTACACCTTC. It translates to CASSERRSNGGYTF.

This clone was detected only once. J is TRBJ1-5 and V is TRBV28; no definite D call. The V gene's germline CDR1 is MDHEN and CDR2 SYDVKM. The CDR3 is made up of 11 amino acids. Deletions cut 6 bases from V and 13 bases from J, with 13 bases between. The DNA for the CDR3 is TGTGCCAGCAGCGTCAACCGGGGACAGCATTTT. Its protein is CASSVNRGQHF.

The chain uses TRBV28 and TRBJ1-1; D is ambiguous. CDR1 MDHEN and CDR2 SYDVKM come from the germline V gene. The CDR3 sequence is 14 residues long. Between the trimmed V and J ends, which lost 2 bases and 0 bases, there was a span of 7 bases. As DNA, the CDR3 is TGTGCCAGCAGTTTAGTACAGCTGAACACTGAAGCTTTCTTT. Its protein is CASSLVQLNTEAFF.

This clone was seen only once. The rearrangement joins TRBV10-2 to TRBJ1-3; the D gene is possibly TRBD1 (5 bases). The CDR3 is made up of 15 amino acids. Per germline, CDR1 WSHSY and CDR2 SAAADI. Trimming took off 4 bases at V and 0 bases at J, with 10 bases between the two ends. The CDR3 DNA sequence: TGCGCCAGCAGTGGACACAGGAGCTCTGGAAACACCATATATTTT. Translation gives CASSGHRSSGNTIYF.

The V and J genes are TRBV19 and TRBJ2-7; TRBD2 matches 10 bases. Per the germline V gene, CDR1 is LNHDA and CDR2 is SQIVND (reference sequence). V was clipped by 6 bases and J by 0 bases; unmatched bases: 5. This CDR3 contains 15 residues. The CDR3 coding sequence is TGTGCCAGTAGACCAGCGGGAGGGGGCTCCTACGAGCAGTACTTC. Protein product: CASRPAGGGSYEQYF.